The entry that follows covers one TCR beta chain sequence. What it binds is not known. These data are taken from a study of T-cell memory formation after mild COVID-19. Turning to the study itself: Clusters were largely donor specific.

One entry per CDR3 protein results from TCRdb running MiXCR on the 5' RACE reads. Of approximately 190,000 distinct CDR3 sequences in the sample, around 16% are singletons; the top ten hold 2.4%. The CDR3 extends over 18 amino acids. Germline assignment: CDR1 DFQATT and CDR2 SNEGSKA (reference sequence). The trim removed 0 bases at V and 4 bases at J, leaving 16 bases unmatched. Study observations and caveats: Pre-infection memory already had some responding clones, implying cross-reactive memory joined. Clones from the second wave (peaking day 37) had unconfirmed SARS-CoV-2 specificity. Day 15 to 85 contractors were CD4/CD8 balanced; later expanders leaned CD4+.

The sequenced sample was PBMCs or a T cell subset sorted from them (not recorded which). This clonotype was sampled from an adult woman who had mild COVID-19 (a few samples of this study predate the infection). Cell type and time point are not known. The rearrangement uses TRBV20-1 and TRBJ2-5, with TRBD1 identical over 8 bases. The CDR3 DNA reads TGCAGTGCTAGAGACCCTAGAGGTACCGCCAGGGGGCCAGAGACCCAGTACTTC. This translates into CSARDPRGTARGPETQYF.